This TCR beta chain was documented in a study of long-term antiretroviral therapy in people with HIV. The study, taken as a whole, reports: When set beside controls, HIV repertoires had CDR3 length ranges that were narrower. In samples taken after ART, diversity increased but remained below transplant donor control levels. Nothing was known about ART adherence, viral resistance or changes in therapy.

The CDR3 loop spans 17 amino acids. Deletions cut 5 bases from V and 0 bases from J, with 14 bases between. Germline V gene data show CDR1 as SNHLY and CDR2 as FYNNEI. Researchers ran immunoSEQ v3.0 at survey level. Repertoires were generated with immunoSEQ multiplex PCR, while TCRdb's copy carries only in-frame clones and drops some. In the table there are about 22,000 clones, over 75% of which are singletons. As concerns this clone: Its antigen is undetermined.

Donors needed at least one pre-ART PBMC sample plus at least two post-ART samples. The chain is built from TRBV2 and TRBJ2-6, with a weak D call TRBD1 (6 bases). This clonotype was sampled from a woman in her 30s with HIV. The source was unsorted PBMCs, collected 1.8 years before starting antiretroviral therapy. The CDR3 nucleotides read TGTGCCAGCAGTTCCGACAGGAGCTACTCTGGGGCCAACGTCCTGACTTTC. Protein product: CASSSDRSYSGANVLTF.